Given below is one T cell receptor (beta chain) in context. The antigen remains undetermined. This specimen belongs to a study of EBV T-cell therapy then PD-1 blockade in nasopharyngeal carcinoma. Treatment described: AdE1-LMPpoly-expanded autologous EBV-specific T-cell therapy followed by anti-PD-1 nivolumab. Trimming cost V 5 bases and J 1 base, with 15 bases left between them. CDR3 length equals 16 residues. Germline V gives CDR1 LNHNV, CDR2 YYDKDF (reference sequence). This table comes from immunoSEQ multiplex PCR, and its TCRdb copy is limited to in-frame clones, with some not included. The sample lists more than 15,000 clones, 80% to 85% seen once, with roughly 29% in the top ten.

This material consisted of CD8+ T cells from blood, taken at day 0 from a patient whose treatment included autologous EBV-specific T cells and nivolumab. The chain uses TRBV15 and TRBJ2-1; unclear D gene. The TCR originated in a man aged 40-55 years with nasopharyngeal carcinoma. The CDR3 region is CATSGAEQRSYNEQFF. CDR3 nucleotides: TGTGCCACCAGCGGTGCCGAACAAAGGTCCTACAATGAGCAGTTCTTC.